This T cell receptor (beta chain) is from a study of shared clonotypes between healthy human individuals. Method: immunoSEQ multiplex PCR; TCRdb's copy keeps in-frame clones and lacks some. The table has hundreds of thousands of clones, roughly 84% seen once; the top ten hold around 16%. Everyone who donated was a Caucasian adult who lived in Nashville, Tennessee. The germline gives CDR1 MNHNY, CDR2 SVGAGI (reference sequence). This CDR3 has 15 residues. Losses at the gene ends were 2 bases for V and 6 bases for J; bases not matched to a gene: 7. The clonotype comes from a man aged 18 to 30 in good health. The gene calls are TRBV6-6 and TRBJ1-5, with 7 positions matching TRBD1. The specimen sequenced was memory CD8+ T cells sorted from blood. Documented subset: CD45RO+ cells pooled with CCR7-negative TemRA cells. CDR3 sequence reads: CASSYEGTVTQPQHF. The CDR3 coding sequence is TGTGCCAGCAGTTACGAAGGGACAGTAACTCAGCCCCAGCATTTT.